The entry that follows covers one T cell receptor beta chain sequence. Its antigen is still unknown. Base qualities were left out, and no much larger clone turns up one base away. This entry is derived from a study of OX40 agonist ivuxolimab in advanced cancers. Looking at the study overall: Ivuxolimab was a fully human IgG2 agonistic monoclonal antibody targeting the costimulatory receptor OX40 (CD134). Three dose-escalation patients achieved partial responses, one with hepatocellular carcinoma and two with cutaneous melanoma. The paper reports the monotherapy dose-escalation portion (N of about 47 patients) of the phase I ivuxolimab trial. Patients were allowed to have had prior anti-PD-1, anti-PD-L1 or anti-CTLA-4 therapy, and 30% to 50% of the dose-escalation patients had previously received checkpoint inhibitors. Intravenous ivuxolimab was administered to patients every 2 weeks at six dose levels: 0.01, 0.1, 0.3, 1.5, 3 and 10 mg/kg. Of the roughly 52 dose-escalation patients, hepatocellular carcinoma was present in around 20, melanoma in roughly 15, renal cell carcinoma in 9 and head and neck cancer in 9. The point of sequencing TCRbeta in the periphery was to test whether ivuxolimab changed TCR sequence diversity and drove clonal T-cell expansion. The dose-escalation cohort was over 70% male with a mean age of about 60 years, ranging from about 20 to 85. Study-level results and caveats: The antigen specificity of the peripheral T cells that underwent clonal expansion was not determined. At doses of 0.1 to 3.0 mg/kg, clonal expansion of both CD4+ and CD8+ blood T cells was observed from baseline to week 6. In the 0.1-3.0 mg/kg groups, partial responders were among the patients with the lowest normalized peripheral clonal expansion, particularly in CD8+ T cells. Low levels of normalized T-cell clonal expansion were also seen in some patients who did not respond. After ivuxolimab, CD8+ T cells had more expanded clones than CD4+ T cells on average.

The trial excluded patients who had a history of autoimmune disease or who were on systemic immunosuppression. Peripheral blood for TCR sequencing was collected from all dose cohorts at baseline, on cycle 4 day 1, and on cycle 7 day 1. The samples were drawn from a first-in-human, open-label, multicenter phase I dose-escalation trial of ivuxolimab. The trial enrolled adults with locally advanced or metastatic head and neck squamous cell, hepatocellular, melanoma or renal cell carcinoma. CD4+ and CD8+ T cells were sorted separately from peripheral blood before TCR sequencing. Genomic DNA was isolated from the sorted cells so that the TCRbeta CDR3 region could be sequenced. TCRbeta CDR3 regions were sequenced using the immunoSEQ Assay. Not all clones reach the TCRdb copy of this immuneACCESS table, which keeps in-frame sequences only. Checked studies attribute under half of the gap to unresolved V genes and leave the rest unexplained. In this sample the table shows 80,000 or so clones, about 80% of which occur a single time. Under 7% of the sample belongs to the ten largest clones.

As encoded in the germline V gene, CDR1 is SNHLY while CDR2 is FYNNEI. V trim: 6 bases; J trim: 6 bases; unmatched bases: 7. Inclusive of the bounding cysteine and phenylalanine, the CDR3 is 13 residues long. This entry keeps only the CDR3 DNA: 39 bases, framed from base 1. This TCR was recovered from an adult with an advanced solid tumor such as melanoma, head and neck, liver or kidney cancer. The specimen was CD4+ or CD8+ T cells sorted from blood, collected in a trial of the OX40 agonist ivuxolimab. Recombination joined TRBV2 with TRBJ1-1; the central 7 bases match TRBD1. The base sequence is TGTGCCAGCAGCGTGAGGCAGGGGGCTGAAGCTTTCTTT. Its protein reads: CASSVRQGAEAFF.